This T cell receptor (beta chain) was observed in a study of T cells in tumors after PD-1 blockade. TCRdb's table, derived via immunoSEQ multiplex PCR, lists solely in-frame clones and lacks some. This table has some 66,000 clones, 74% appearing once. Source: PBMCs, taken after anti-PD-1 treatment. The source of this sequence is a human donor with basal cell carcinoma.

The CDR3 DNA sequence: TGTGCCAGCAGCCCTATGTGGGGGGGAGATGGCTACACCTTC. Amino acids: CASSPMWGGDGYTF. This chain uses TRBV7-9 with TRBJ1-2, with a weak D call TRBD1 (5 bases). The CDR3 runs 14 residues. V was clipped by 5 bases and J by 6 bases, with 16 bases between them. CDR1 and CDR2 (germline): SEHNR, FQNEAQ (reference sequence). Variable domain in full (rest from reference TRBV7-9 and TRBJ1-2): DTGVSQNPRHKITKRGQNVTFRCDPISEHNRLYWYRQTLGQGPEFLTYFQNEAQLEKSRLLSDRFSAERPKGSFSTLEIQRTEQGDSAMYLCASSPMWGGDGYTFGSGTRLTVV.